Below, 16 T cell receptor beta chains from the same sample are listed, as sequenced in a study of blood T cell repertoires in COVID-19. Some clones are missing from TCRdb's copy, which holds only in-frame ones; the method was immunoSEQ multiplex PCR. This table has fewer than 150,000 clones, around nine tenths appearing once. Specimen: peripheral blood. These receptors all stem from a human donor in a cohort sampled during active COVID-19.

This chain uses TRBV29-1 with TRBJ1-2; D uncertain. The CDR3 contains 14 residues. CDR1 and CDR2 from the germline V gene are SQVTM and ANQGSEA. Trimming left V 7 bases short and J 0 bases short, with 15 bases between. The CDR3 bases are TGCAGCGCAGATTGGGGAGGTTCTAACTATGGCTACACCTTC. Encoded protein: CSADWGGSNYGYTF.

The rearrangement joins TRBV24-1 to TRBJ2-1; D might be TRBD2 (6 bases). The CDR3 length is 13 residues. CDR1 KGHDR and CDR2 SFDVKD come from the germline V gene. V was trimmed by 7 bases and J by 0 bases, leaving 6 bases between them. CDR3 sequence reads: CATSGSSYNEQFF. DNA for the CDR3: TGTGCCACCAGCGGGAGCTCCTACAATGAGCAGTTCTTC.

The rearrangement links TRBV2 to TRBJ2-1; perhaps TRBD1 as D (5 bases). Trimming left V 10 bases short and J 4 bases short, with 8 bases between. The length of the CDR3 is 11 residues. Germline V gives CDR1 SNHLY, CDR2 FYNNEI. CDR3 DNA sequence: TGTGCCACAGGGCAATACAATGAGCAGTTCTTC. It encodes CATGQYNEQFF. The full variable domain, its missing parts supplied by reference TRBV2 and TRBJ2-1, is EPEVTQTPSHQVTQMGQEVILRCVPISNHLYFYWYRQILGQKVEFLVSFYNNEISEKSEIFDDQFSVERPDGSNFTLKIRSTKLEDSAMYFCATGQYNEQFFGPGTRLTVL.

The chain joins TRBV25-1 to TRBJ2-4, with D perhaps TRBD1 (6 bases). This CDR3 spans 15 amino acids. Trimming removed 5 bases from V and 6 bases from J, with 17 bases in between. Germline V gives CDR1 MGHDK, CDR2 SYGVNS. In DNA form, the CDR3 reads TGTGCCAGCAGTACTCACGGGACACTCGGAAACATTCAGTACTTC. Translating gives CASSTHGTLGNIQYF.

The V and J genes are TRBV19 and TRBJ1-2, with D unresolved. The CDR3 covers 12 residues. In germline, CDR1 is LNHDA, CDR2 SQIVND (reference sequence). With 4 bases removed from V and 6 bases from J, the gap between germline ends came to 9 bases. The CDR3 loop is CASSTGRHGYTF. The CDR3 nucleotides read TGTGCCAGTAGTACGGGAAGGCATGGCTACACCTTC.

This chain joins TRBV21-1 and TRBJ2-7; TRBD1 is taken as the D call from the table, unchecked against the DNA. TRBV21-1 is given as a pseudogene. The CDR3 spans 16 residues. CDR3 in DNA: TGTGCCAGCAGCAAAGGGCCGGTGGGGCTTCCCTACGAGCAGTACTTC. Translating gives CASSKGPVGLPYEQYF.

This chain uses TRBV6-5 with TRBJ2-7, with 8 bases aligning to TRBD1. This CDR3 region has 12 residues. V shed 10 bases and J 2 bases; nucleotides not matched to a gene: 4. Germline CDR1 MNHEY, CDR2 SVGAGI. The CDR3 protein is CATEDRAYEQYF. Here the CDR3 DNA reads TGTGCCACTGAGGACAGGGCCTACGAGCAGTACTTC.

This rearrangement joins TRBV11-2 to TRBJ2-3, with 10 bases aligning to TRBD2. There are 17 residues in the CDR3. Germline V gene sequence: CDR1 SGHAT, CDR2 FQNNGV. Trimming removed 5 bases from V and 10 bases from J; junction bases left unmatched: 18. As DNA, the CDR3 is TGTGCCAGCAGCCAAACTTATATCGGGGCGCTAGCGGGGGCGCAGTATTTT. Translation gives CASSQTYIGALAGAQYF.

The J gene is TRBJ1-1, the V gene TRBV7-9; TRBD1 matches at 7 bases. With 5 bases clipped from V and 1 base from J, the junction kept 7 bases outside the gene matches. This CDR3 is built from 15 residues. CDR1 SEHNR and CDR2 FQNEAQ come from the germline V gene (reference sequence). Here the CDR3 DNA reads TGTGCCAGCAGCCCCAGACAGGGAGAGAACACTGAAGCTTTCTTT. Translated, it gives CASSPRQGENTEAFF.

The chain combines TRBV11-2 with TRBJ1-3; D unclear. V was pared by 7 bases and J by 2 bases, with 18 bases between. The V gene's germline CDR1 is SGHAT and CDR2 FQNNGV. The CDR3 runs to 16 residues. This CDR3 is CASTQVRWGAGNTIYF. CDR3 bases: TGTGCCAGCACCCAGGTCAGATGGGGAGCTGGAAACACCATATATTTT.

The rearrangement joins TRBV18 to TRBJ2-5; 10 bases map to TRBD2. The germline gives CDR1 KGHSH, CDR2 LQKENI. V shed 3 bases and J 5 bases; nucleotides not matched to a gene: 6. This CDR3 has 15 amino acids. The CDR3 sequence is CASSPSGRDYETQYF. The CDR3 DNA follows: TGTGCCAGCTCACCCAGCGGGAGGGATTATGAGACCCAGTACTTC.

The gene calls are TRBV30 and TRBJ2-1; 11 nucleotides match TRBD1. The CDR3 runs 14 residues. Trimming at V came to 8 bases and at J to 10 bases, leaving 13 bases not matched to a gene. Germline lookup yields CDR1 GTSNPN and CDR2 SVGIG (reference sequence). Here the CDR3 reads CALQGTGGIGEQFF. The CDR3 DNA reads TGTGCCCTCCAAGGGACAGGGGGTATAGGGGAGCAGTTCTTC.

This chain uses TRBV24-1 with TRBJ2-5, with TRBD1 matching over 8 bases. The V segment lost 5 bases and the J segment 1 base; nucleotides outside the gene matches: 5. This CDR3 has 15 amino acids. Germline CDR1 is KGHDR and CDR2 is SFDVKD. CDR3 protein: CATSGGTGGQETQYF. The CDR3 DNA follows: TGTGCCACCAGTGGAGGGACAGGAGGCCAAGAGACCCAGTACTTC.

V and J are TRBV3-1 (or the pseudogene TRBV3-2) and TRBJ2-3, with 8 bases that match TRBD2. J gave up 6 bases and V 1 base, and 3 bases lay outside the gene matches. Germline values: CDR1 LGHDT, CDR2 YNNKEL (reference sequence). The CDR3 totals 14 residues. The CDR3 loop is CASSQAAGDDTQYF. The DNA for the CDR3 is TGTGCCAGCAGCCAAGCAGCGGGGGACGATACGCAGTATTTT.

This clone showed up just a few times. The rearrangement uses TRBV10-1 and TRBJ2-2; possible D gene TRBD2, 5 bases. Per germline, CDR1 WNHNN and CDR2 SYGVQD (reference sequence). Trimming took 4 bases from V and 2 from J, leaving 8 bases between them. The CDR3 is 14 amino acids. CDR3 amino acids: CASSGGLNTGELFF. The CDR3 DNA reads as TGCGCCAGCAGTGGCGGACTTAACACCGGGGAGCTGTTTTTT.

V usage is TRBV18 and J usage is TRBJ1-5; TRBD1 matches at 7 bases. Trimming at V came to 1 base and at J to 4 bases, leaving 4 bases not matched to a gene. The CDR3 has 15 residues. Germline CDR1 reads KGHSH; CDR2 reads LQKENI. The DNA of the CDR3 is TGTGCCAGCTCACCACGACAGGGCCTTAATCAGCCCCAGCATTTT. It translates to CASSPRQGLNQPQHF.